This TCR beta chain was obtained from a study of T cells after yellow fever vaccination. General study results and limits: Shared CD4/CD8 clonotypes were a small share, likely from convergent recombination. Abundant clonotypes from the bulk population could have been carried over as contaminants into FACS-sorted repertoires.

The CDR3 consists of 17 residues. Looked up from germline, CDR1 is SGHNT and CDR2 is YYREEE (reference sequence). V dropped 1 base and J dropped 6; count of bases not matched to a gene: 12. A note on this clonotype: Its antigen is undetermined.

5'RACE template switching generated TCR cDNA, adding a universal primer site and UMIs. Via MiXCR, TCRdb re-called the 5' RACE reads, giving one row per CDR3 protein. The table has hundreds of thousands of distinct CDR3 sequences, roughly 14% seen once. This receptor was obtained from a young man who received the YFV17D yellow fever vaccine. The starting material was PBMCs, obtained on the day of the yellow fever booster vaccination. This chain uses TRBV5-4 with TRBJ2-3; 9 nucleotides match TRBD2. Here the CDR3 DNA reads TGTGCCAGCAGCTTGCGTCTAGCGGGACCCTCTAGTGATACGCAGTATTTT. It specifies CASSLRLAGPSSDTQYF.